This record looks at one T cell receptor (beta chain) sequence and its context. The length of the CDR3 is 17 residues. After removal of 6 bases from V and 1 base from J, the junction contained 9 bases not matched to a gene. Germline loops: CDR1 SGDLS, CDR2 YYNGEE. These data come from a study of blood T cell repertoires in COVID-19. Data came from immunoSEQ multiplex PCR; TCRdb stores just in-frame clones and leaves some out. The sample carries about 200,000 clones, 80% to 90% recorded once. The clonotype comes from a man over 45 with active or convalescent COVID-19. The chain is built from TRBV9 and TRBJ2-2; 10 bases are shared with TRBD2. The sequencing sample was made of peripheral blood. Here the CDR3 DNA reads TGTGCCAGCAAAGAACCCGGGACTAGCGAGAACACCGGGGAGCTGTTTTTT. Translating it yields CASKEPGTSENTGELFF.